Below, 18 T cell receptor beta chains from the same sample are listed, as sequenced in a study of T cells in Graves' hyperthyroidism and ophthalmopathy. From RNA transcripts, TCR beta CDR3 regions were amplified. The study used the HTBI primer set for a first-round RT-PCR of the TCR CDR3. TCRdb used MiXCR to reprocess the multiplex PCR reads, holding one entry per CDR3 protein. The sample carries about 500,000 distinct CDR3 sequences, about a sixth recorded once. Sequencing was performed on blood. All receptors derive from a woman under 30 with Graves' hyperthyroidism.

This clonotype occurred many times. CDR3 nucleotides: TGTGCCAGTAGTAGGGCTACGACGGCTAGCAATCAGCCCCAGCATTTT. This codes for CASSRATTASNQPQHF. This rearrangement joins TRBV19 to TRBJ1-5; D not certain. The CDR3 spans 16 residues. V lost 4 bases and J 0 bases, leaving 13 bases between the germline ends. Germline assignment: CDR1 LNHDA and CDR2 SQIVND (reference sequence). The full variable domain, in which reference TRBV19 and TRBJ1-5 provide the parts outside the CDR3, is DGGITQSPKYLFRKEGQNVTLSCEQNLNHDAMYWYRQDPGQGLRLIYYSQIVNDFQKGDIAEGYSVSREKKESFPLTVTSAQKNPTAFYLCASSRATTASNQPQHFGDGTRLSIL.

The rearrangement uses TRBV15 and TRBJ2-3, with 14 positions matching TRBD2. Germline V gene lookup returns CDR1 LNHNV and CDR2 YYDKDF (reference sequence). After removal of 0 bases from V and 5 bases from J, the junction contained 13 bases not matched to a gene. The CDR3 spans 20 residues. This CDR3 reads CATSRDLGLAGGPFEDTQYF. The CDR3 DNA reads TGTGCCACCAGCAGAGATCTTGGACTAGCGGGGGGCCCGTTCGAAGATACGCAGTATTTT.

This clonotype was seen many times. The chain recombines TRBV20-1 with TRBJ1-1; tentatively, D is TRBD1 (5 bases). Germline values: CDR1 DFQATT, CDR2 SNEGSKA (reference sequence). This CDR3 spans 14 amino acids. V was pared by 1 base and J by 4 bases, with 13 bases between. Here the CDR3 DNA reads TGCAGTGCTAGAGGTGGGGGAGGTAGCACTGAAGCTTTCTTT. It encodes CSARGGGGSTEAFF.

V is TRBV7-9 and J is TRBJ2-4; TRBD2 aligns across 12 bases. The trim removed 5 bases at V and 0 bases at J, leaving 11 bases unmatched. CDR1 SEHNR and CDR2 FQNEAQ come from the germline V gene (reference sequence). The CDR3 consists of 19 residues. CDR3 nucleotides: TGTGCCAGCAGCCTCCGACTAGCGGGAGAGCTTATAGCCAAAAACATTCAGTACTTC. Translation: CASSLRLAGELIAKNIQYF. Variable domain in full (rest from reference TRBV7-9 and TRBJ2-4): DTGVSQNPRHKITKRGQNVTFRCDPISEHNRLYWYRQTLGQGPEFLTYFQNEAQLEKSRLLSDRFSAERPKGSFSTLEIQRTEQGDSAMYLCASSLRLAGELIAKNIQYFGAGTRLSVL.

This clonotype was observed a few times. V usage is TRBV5-4 and J usage is TRBJ1-1, with 9 bases identical to TRBD1. V lost 0 bases to trimming and J lost 4 bases; unmatched junction nucleotides: 4. From germline, CDR1 is SGHNT and CDR2 YYREEE (reference sequence). This CDR3 has 15 residues. The CDR3 coding sequence is TGTGCCAGCAGCTTGGTGAAGACAGGGGGCACTGAAGCTTTCTTT. Translating gives CASSLVKTGGTEAFF.

This clonotype was seen a few times. V usage is TRBV20-1 and J usage is TRBJ1-3; D is undetermined. This CDR3 has 13 amino acids. Trimming cost V 4 bases and J 2 bases, with 9 bases left between them. Germline loops: CDR1 DFQATT, CDR2 SNEGSKA (reference sequence). The DNA of the CDR3 is TGCAGTGCTAAAGACATTGCTGGAAACACCATATATTTT. Protein sequence: CSAKDIAGNTIYF.

This clonotype was seen a handful of times. CDR3 nucleotide sequence: TGTGCCAGCAGTGAAGGAGACAGGGCGAGGGAGCCCCAGCATTTT. Translation gives CASSEGDRAREPQHF. The rearrangement links TRBV6-1 to TRBJ1-5, with TRBD1 matching over 7 bases. Losses at the gene ends were 1 base for V and 8 bases for J; bases not matched to a gene: 8. CDR1 and CDR2 (germline): MNHNS, SASEGT. The CDR3 loop spans 15 amino acids.

This clonotype was counted at least ten times. V and J are TRBV2 and TRBJ1-1; 7 bases are a match to TRBD1. This CDR3 is 14 amino acids long. Germline trimming cut 8 bases from V and 3 bases from J; bases unmatched to any gene: 9. Germline CDR1 SNHLY, CDR2 FYNNEI. CDR3 region: CASGRQGLYTEAFF. CDR3 in DNA: TGTGCCAGCGGCAGACAGGGCTTATACACTGAAGCTTTCTTT.

The rearrangement joins TRBV28 to TRBJ1-3, with 10 nucleotides matching TRBD1. Germline V gene data show CDR1 as MDHEN and CDR2 as SYDVKM. V was clipped by 6 bases and J by 8 bases; unmatched bases: 4. The CDR3 consists of 13 residues. The DNA of the CDR3 is TGTGCCAGCAGCTTGGGGACAGGGGACACCATATATTTT. Amino acids: CASSLGTGDTIYF.

This clonotype was seen more than once but under ten times. The chain uses TRBV6-1 and TRBJ2-1; 15 nucleotides align to TRBD2. V lost 7 bases, J lost 4 bases, and 2 bases stayed unmatched. The germline CDR1 and CDR2 sequences are MNHNS and SASEGT. The CDR3 contains 15 residues. The CDR3 DNA reads as TGTGCCAGCATCGGACTAGCGGGGGGGTACAATGAGCAGTTCTTC. Amino acids: CASIGLAGGYNEQFF.

V is TRBV4-3 and J is TRBJ1-1; D unclear. The CDR3 totals 15 residues. The V and J ends lost 0 bases and 4 bases respectively, with 12 bases between them. CDR1 is LGHNA, CDR2 YSLEER, per germline. CDR3: CASSQDVGSGTEAFF. CDR3 bases: TGCGCCAGCAGCCAAGATGTAGGGAGCGGCACTGAAGCTTTCTTT.

The chain couples TRBV20-1 to TRBJ2-1; TRBD2 agrees at 14 bases. Germline CDR1 is DFQATT and CDR2 is SNEGSKA (reference sequence). Unmatched junction bases numbered 5, after V lost 6 bases and J lost 7 bases. The CDR3 consists of 14 residues. The CDR3 is CSASGTSGSNEQFF. The CDR3 coding sequence is TGCAGTGCCTCAGGGACTAGCGGGAGTAATGAGCAGTTCTTC.

This clonotype has just a few counts. The chain recombines TRBV12-3 or TRBV12-4 with TRBJ1-2; D is unclear. Trimming took off 0 bases at V and 8 bases at J, with 10 bases between the two ends. This CDR3 is built from 13 residues. The CDR3 nucleotides are TGTGCCAGCAGTTTAGCTAGGGTTCGCGGCTACACCTTC. It encodes CASSLARVRGYTF.

This clonotype has at least ten counts. The chain has TRBV20-1 and TRBJ2-1; tentatively, D is TRBD2 (5 bases). Trimming removed 0 bases at V and 2 bases at J, with 14 bases between. The CDR3 sequence is 16 residues long. The germline gives CDR1 DFQATT, CDR2 SNEGSKA (reference sequence). CDR3 residues: CSAREDGSVPYNEQFF. CDR3 in DNA: TGCAGTGCTAGAGAAGATGGGAGTGTCCCCTACAATGAGCAGTTCTTC.

The rearrangement joins TRBV6-2 or TRBV6-3 to TRBJ2-3; 9 bases map to TRBD1. Germline V CDR1 and CDR2: MNHEY, SVGEGT. After removal of 7 bases from V and 0 bases from J, the junction contained 8 bases not matched to a gene. The CDR3 runs 16 residues. CDR3 in amino acids: CASKTWTGDSTDTQYF. The CDR3 DNA follows: TGTGCCAGCAAGACCTGGACAGGGGACAGCACAGATACGCAGTATTTT.

This sequence joins TRBV29-1 and TRBJ2-2; D gene unclear. This CDR3 has 14 residues. V lost 3 bases, J lost 3 bases, and 11 bases lay in between. Germline V lookup: CDR1 SQVTM, CDR2 ANQGSEA. The CDR3 loop is CSVEGAPHTGELFF. CDR3 DNA sequence: TGCAGCGTTGAGGGCGCCCCCCACACCGGGGAGCTGTTTTTT.

This clonotype was observed at least ten times. This sequence joins TRBV29-1 and TRBJ2-1; 10 bases are a match to TRBD2. The CDR3 is 15 amino acids. The germline CDR1 and CDR2 sequences are SQVTM and ANQGSEA. The V and J ends lost 6 bases and 3 bases, in that order; junction bases with no gene match: 8. CDR3 bases: TGCAGCGTGGGGACCGGGACTAGCGACTACAATGAGCAGTTCTTC. Translated: CSVGTGTSDYNEQFF.

This clonotype was seen ten or more times. The V gene is TRBV5-1, the J gene TRBJ2-7; maybe TRBD1 (6 bases). CDR3 length equals 14 residues. The V gene lost 2 bases and the J gene lost 5 bases, with 14 bases spanning the gap. The V gene's germline CDR1 is SGHRS and CDR2 YFSETQ. The CDR3 DNA reads as TGCGCCAGCAGCTTCGCTGGGGGCGGCAACGAGCAGTACTTC. This sequence encodes CASSFAGGGNEQYF.